This passage covers 10 T cell receptor beta chains from one sample sequenced in a study of a mutant IDH1 vaccine in newly diagnosed glioma. Their antigens are not known. Generated by immunoSEQ multiplex PCR, the TCRdb table keeps only in-frame clones and is missing some. There are some 28,000 clones in the sample; around 84% occur only once, and approximately 17% lies in the top ten. The time point is: week 23, last vaccination. Each dose delivered 300 ug of mutant IDH1 20-mer peptide subcutaneously with imiquimod. The sequencing used PBMCs, collected from a glioma patient whose treatment included an IDH1 peptide vaccine. Every receptor here comes from a woman under 40 with glioma.

CDR3 in DNA: TGTGCCAGCAGTGAAGGGGCGGGATATGTAGGAGAGACCCAGTACTTC. Protein product: CASSEGAGYVGETQYF. The J gene is TRBJ2-5, the V gene TRBV2, with a weak D call TRBD2 (6 bases). The V end was cut by 1 base, the J end by 4 bases, with 16 bases between. The CDR3 totals 16 residues. Germline V gene sequence: CDR1 SNHLY, CDR2 FYNNEI. Supplemented by reference TRBV2 and TRBJ2-5, the full variable domain reads EPEVTQTPSHQVTQMGQEVILRCVPISNHLYFYWYRQILGQKVEFLVSFYNNEISEKSEIFDDQFSVERPDGSNFTLKIRSTKLEDSAMYFCASSEGAGYVGETQYFGPGTRLLVL.

The V gene is TRBV30, the J gene TRBJ2-3; 7 nucleotides agree with TRBD2. After removal of 0 bases from V and 0 bases from J, the junction contained 6 bases not matched to a gene. The CDR3 runs 16 residues. Germline CDR1 and CDR2: GTSNPN and SVGIG (reference sequence). The CDR3 region is CAWSVGGVPSTDTQYF. CDR3 in DNA: TGTGCCTGGAGTGTGGGGGGGGTACCCAGCACAGATACGCAGTATTTT.

DNA of the CDR3: TGCGCCAGCAGCCTAAAGGTCCAGGGACAGGGGAGGGAAGGCTACACCTTC. Its translation is CASSLKVQGQGREGYTF. V is TRBV4-1 and J is TRBJ1-2; 10 bases align to TRBD1. The CDR3 loop spans 17 amino acids. V lost 4 bases to trimming and J lost 8 bases; unmatched junction nucleotides: 16. Germline lookup yields CDR1 MGHRA and CDR2 YSYEKL.

The chain's CDR3 is CASRKGTTNEKLFF. The CDR3 region has the DNA TGTGCCAGCAGGAAGGGGACAACTAATGAAAAACTGTTTTTT. The chain couples TRBV6-1 to TRBJ1-4, with D perhaps TRBD1 (5 bases). CDR3 length: 14 residues. Trimming removed 6 bases at V and 0 bases at J, with 8 bases between. Germline lookup yields CDR1 MNHNS and CDR2 SASEGT.

The chain combines TRBV5-6 with TRBJ1-5; D not certain. V lost 0 bases, J lost 0 bases, and 13 bases lay in between. Germline loops: CDR1 SGHDT, CDR2 YYEEEE. This CDR3 has 17 amino acids. CDR3 sequence: CASSLAVEEYSNQPQHF. Here the CDR3 DNA reads TGTGCCAGCAGCTTGGCCGTCGAGGAGTATAGCAATCAGCCCCAGCATTTT.

This clone has a single count. The chain couples TRBV2 to TRBJ2-1; D unclear. The CDR3 loop spans 15 amino acids. Germline CDR1 reads SNHLY; CDR2 reads FYNNEI. Deletions cut 0 bases from V and 10 bases from J, with 16 bases between. CDR3 sequence reads: CASSEALRRAAEQFF. The CDR3 bases are TGTGCCAGCAGTGAAGCGTTGCGGCGCGCTGCGGAGCAGTTCTTC.

The rearrangement links TRBV7-2 to TRBJ1-2; D gene unclear. V lost 5 bases and J lost 8, with 27 bases in between. Germline CDR1 is SGHTA and CDR2 is FQGNSA. The CDR3 sequence is 17 residues long. The CDR3 region is CASSLSIGRGGLRGYTF. DNA of the CDR3: TGTGCCAGCAGCCTCTCTATAGGCCGGGGAGGTTTGAGGGGCTACACCTTC. Full variable domain (outside the CDR3, taken from reference TRBV7-2 and TRBJ1-2): GAGVSQSPSNKVTEKGKDVELRCDPISGHTALYWYRQSLGQGLEFLIYFQGNSAPDKSGLPSDRFSAERTGGSVSTLTIQRTQQEDSAVYLCASSLSIGRGGLRGYTFGSGTRLTVV.

This chain connects TRBV4-3 to TRBJ1-3, with 7 bases that match TRBD1. Per germline, CDR1 LGHNA and CDR2 YSLEER. This CDR3 region has 17 residues. The V segment lost 0 bases and the J segment 2 bases; nucleotides outside the gene matches: 7. The DNA for the CDR3 is TGCGCCAGCAGCCAAGAGCAGGGAGGGGGCCCTGGAAACACCATATATTTT. It yields the protein CASSQEQGGGPGNTIYF.

This chain links TRBV5-1 with TRBJ2-3; no clear D. Germline CDR1 reads SGHRS; CDR2 reads YFSETQ. This CDR3 region has 15 residues. V was pared by 2 bases and J by 1 base, with 11 bases between. The CDR3 is CASSFLQMGTDTQYF. DNA of the CDR3: TGCGCCAGCAGCTTTCTCCAGATGGGCACAGATACGCAGTATTTT.

The rearrangement uses TRBV5-1 and TRBJ1-1; unclear D gene. CDR1 is SGHRS and CDR2 is YFSETQ in the germline V gene. V dropped 2 bases and J dropped 1 base, with 12 bases sitting between them. The CDR3 consists of 15 residues. The CDR3 here is CASSLDPKPNTEAFF. CDR3 coding DNA: TGCGCCAGCAGCTTAGACCCCAAGCCGAACACTGAAGCTTTCTTT.